This T cell receptor beta chain was identified in a study of human T cells and chemical hapten exposure (dated by TCRdb to about 2021). In the study overall: For sensitization, 2% DPC in acetone was applied to a roughly 2 cm by roughly 2 cm area of upper inner arm skin. Patients additionally received weekly therapeutic DPC doses to the scalp throughout the roughly 24-week study period. Patch testing was performed on the upper back with Finn chambers containing 0.01% DPC, and the patch tests were scored after 6 days according to International Contact Dermatitis Research Group standards. The patient cohort, mostly female, included alopecia areata with under or over 50% scalp involvement, alopecia totalis and alopecia universalis. The libraries were sequenced as a pool, and the TCR yield per sample differed mostly because of small variations in library volumes within the pool. Peripheral blood TCR repertoire changes were tracked in vivo in alopecia patients during primary and secondary sensitization to the hapten diphenylcyclopropenone (DPC). Blood was sampled from patients pre-sensitization (week 0) and at 2, 6 and about 24 weeks after DPC sensitization. Approximately 28 alopecia patients gave blood for TCR sequencing at one to four time points (pre-sensitization, 2, 6 and 24 weeks).

In this sample, this clonotype turned up many times. Its cognate antigen has yet to be identified. No quality values exist for individual bases; no much larger clone is one base distant. Libraries were built with RACE. Sequencing was performed on a NextSeq 500. During library preparation, unique molecular identifiers were attached to individual cDNA molecules so that TCRs could be counted quantitatively and reproducibly. For every blood RNA sample, sequencing covered both the TCR alpha and TCR beta chains. As for how the authors treated the data: The median number of TCRs per sample was roughly 94,000, ranging from roughly 20,000 to 700,000. V, J and CDR3 annotation of the TCR reads was performed with the Decombinator software suite. To make PS versus PT1 abundance plots, every sample was subsampled to the same number of TCRs (28,000). TCRs were defined as expanded if absent before sensitization and observed at least eight times at the 2-week time point. Clones were called with MiXCR by TCRdb after fastp trimmed the public reads at Q25, and only in-frame beta chains were retained. Records with the same CDR3 protein are collapsed into one entry carrying the most frequent genes and DNA. The V and J calls come from TCRdb's annotation, not from the publication. The sample table shows tens of thousands of distinct CDR3 sequences, and around 8.8% are seen once. Under 3.5% of the sample belongs to the ten largest clones.

The sample's time point label, decoded: patch test 2, 6 weeks after DPC sensitization. The sample's treatment or condition, from its label and the paper: therapeutic diphenylcyclopropenone sensitization with weekly scalp DPC. Blood at each patch-test visit was drawn before the patch test was applied. Patients were eligible if aged 18 to 70, diagnosed with alopecia and judged suitable for DPC therapy, and pregnant patients were excluded. Total RNA was isolated from unfractionated whole blood collected in Tempus Blood RNA tubes. The investigation overall reported the following: Significantly more large CDR3 similarity clusters were formed by expanded TCRs than by pre-sensitization or healthy control sets, consistent with antigen-driven responses. Repeated subsampling changed both the strength of the expansion versus patch-test correlation and the threshold at which that correlation became significant. Patch test score correlated positively with the number of PT1 expanded TCRs, reaching significance at thresholds 8, 16 and 32 but not at 4. Because all patients had alopecia, a presumed autoimmune disease, the immune response of the patients might differ from that of healthy individuals. DPC sensitization did not change the number of TCRs with a frequency above 1 in 1000, and there was no evidence of changes in global repertoire structure.

The germline ends are 12 bases apart after V is trimmed by 1 base and J by 1 base. For CDR1 and CDR2, the germline V gene lists SGHAT and FQNNGV. Spanning cysteine to phenylalanine, the CDR3 consists of 16 amino acids. Just CDR3 DNA is preserved here, 48 bases in frame from base 1. The chain uses TRBV11-2 and TRBJ2-3; the D segment could be TRBD2, given 6 matching bases. The sequencing used whole blood, collected in connection with sensitization to the hapten diphenylcyclopropenone (DPC). The sequence was collected from a woman between 50 and 59 years old with alopecia areata. Some clones in this sample may be carry-over from other donors' samples. The nucleotide sequence is TGTGCCAGCAGCTTAGGGCTAGCGAGGGGCACAGATACGCAGTATTTT. Translated, it reads CASSLGLARGTDTQYF.